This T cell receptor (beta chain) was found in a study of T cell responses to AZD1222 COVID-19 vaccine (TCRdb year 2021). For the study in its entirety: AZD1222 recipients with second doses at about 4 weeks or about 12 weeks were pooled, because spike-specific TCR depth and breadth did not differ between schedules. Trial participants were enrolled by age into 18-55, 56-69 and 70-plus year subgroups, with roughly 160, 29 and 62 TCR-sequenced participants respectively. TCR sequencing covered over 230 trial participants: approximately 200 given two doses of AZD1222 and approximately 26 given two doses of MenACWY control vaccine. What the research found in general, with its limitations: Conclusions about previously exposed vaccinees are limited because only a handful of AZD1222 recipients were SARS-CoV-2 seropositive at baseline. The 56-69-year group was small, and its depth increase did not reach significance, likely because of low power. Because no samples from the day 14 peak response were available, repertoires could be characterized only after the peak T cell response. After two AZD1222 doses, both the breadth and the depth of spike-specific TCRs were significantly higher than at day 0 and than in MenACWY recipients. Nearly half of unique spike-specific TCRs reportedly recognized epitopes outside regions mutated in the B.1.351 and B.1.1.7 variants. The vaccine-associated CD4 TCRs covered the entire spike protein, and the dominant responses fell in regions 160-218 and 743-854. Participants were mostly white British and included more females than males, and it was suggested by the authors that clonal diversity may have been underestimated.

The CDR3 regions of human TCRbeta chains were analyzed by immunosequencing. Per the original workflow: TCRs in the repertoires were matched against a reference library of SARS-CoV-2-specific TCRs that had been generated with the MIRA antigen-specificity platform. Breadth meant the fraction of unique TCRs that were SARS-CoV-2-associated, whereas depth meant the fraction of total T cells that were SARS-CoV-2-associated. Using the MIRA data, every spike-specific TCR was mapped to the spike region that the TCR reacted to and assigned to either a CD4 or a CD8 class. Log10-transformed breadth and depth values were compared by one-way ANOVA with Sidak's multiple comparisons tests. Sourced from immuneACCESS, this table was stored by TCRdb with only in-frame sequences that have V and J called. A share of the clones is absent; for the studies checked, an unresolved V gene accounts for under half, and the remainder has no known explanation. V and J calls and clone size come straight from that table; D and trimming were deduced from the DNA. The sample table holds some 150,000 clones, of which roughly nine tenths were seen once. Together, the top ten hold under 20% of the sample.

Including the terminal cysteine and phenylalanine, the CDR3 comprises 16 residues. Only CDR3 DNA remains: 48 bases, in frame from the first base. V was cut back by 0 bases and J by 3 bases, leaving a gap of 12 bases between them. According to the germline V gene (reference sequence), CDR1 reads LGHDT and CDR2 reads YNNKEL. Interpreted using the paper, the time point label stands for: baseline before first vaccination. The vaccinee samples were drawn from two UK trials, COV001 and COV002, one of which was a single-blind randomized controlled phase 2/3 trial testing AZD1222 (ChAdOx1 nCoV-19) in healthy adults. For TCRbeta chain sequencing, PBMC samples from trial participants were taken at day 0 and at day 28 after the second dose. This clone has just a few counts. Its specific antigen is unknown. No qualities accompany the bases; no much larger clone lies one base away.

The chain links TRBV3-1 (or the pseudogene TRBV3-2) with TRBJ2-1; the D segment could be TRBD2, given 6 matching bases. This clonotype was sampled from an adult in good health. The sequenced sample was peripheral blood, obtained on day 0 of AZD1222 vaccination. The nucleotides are TGTGCCAGCAGCCAAGAATCCGGGGGTTACTACAATGAGCAGTTCTTC. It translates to CASSQESGGYYNEQFF.